This TCR beta chain was retrieved from a study of T cells in Graves' hyperthyroidism and ophthalmopathy. As regards this clonotype: Its antigen is still unknown.

The source material, RNA transcripts, was used to amplify TCR beta CDR3 regions. RT-PCR in the first round (using the HTBI primer set) targeted the TCR CDR3. Via MiXCR, TCRdb re-called the multiplex PCR reads, giving one row per CDR3 protein. This sample yields roughly 290,000 distinct CDR3 sequences, of which roughly 13% are seen a single time; approximately 7.9% belongs to the top ten. With a duration under 2 months, the hyperthyroidism was newly diagnosed in patients aged 18 to 65. Over 8 ml fresh peripheral blood yielded the PBMCs. General study results and limits: The model forecast ophthalmopathy, anticipating it by a median about six months before onset.

The specimen was blood. The sequence was collected from a woman aged 40 to 55 with Graves' hyperthyroidism.

CDR3 DNA: TGTGCCAGCAGCCGAGACCAAACAAAGGAGACCCAGTACTTC. Its translation: CASSRDQTKETQYF. The V gene is TRBV7-9, the J gene TRBJ2-5; no firm D call. V was pared by 5 bases and J by 5 bases, with 15 bases between. The length of the CDR3 is 14 residues. CDR1 SEHNR and CDR2 FQNEAQ come from the germline V gene (reference sequence).